This T cell receptor beta chain originates from a study of Ad26.COV2.S vaccination and SARS-CoV-2 variants. Study as a whole: Ad26.COV2.S was injected intramuscularly once or twice, 56 days apart.

Germline CDR1 is LGHDT and CDR2 is YNNKEL (reference sequence). The CDR3 is made up of 13 amino acids. The V end was cut by 5 bases, the J end by 8 bases, with 10 bases between. This clone was detected only a few times. Treatment given: roughly 18 received Ad26.COV2.S at low or high dose, single or two shots; about 5 received placebo; per-sample allocation not given. Samples were taken on day 63 after the first vaccine or placebo injection. Ad26.COV2.S expressed prefusion-stabilized spike from the original Wuhan strain. Here immunoSEQ multiplex PCR was the method, and the copy in TCRdb shows in-frame clones only, minus some. The top ten hold just under 3% of the sample, which has 250,000 or so clones, 70% to 90% seen once.

The sequences come from peripheral blood, collected in a trial of Ad26.COV2.S vaccine versus placebo. The sequence was obtained from a person between 18 and 65 years old who received the Ad26.COV2.S COVID-19 vaccine or a placebo. The chain has TRBV3-1 (or the pseudogene TRBV3-2) and TRBJ1-6, with D tentatively TRBD1 (5 bases). The CDR3 DNA reads as TGTGCCAGCAGCGACAGTTCGCATTCACCCCTCCACTTT. Encoded protein: CASSDSSHSPLHF.